The rows below give T cell receptor beta chains drawn from one sample of a study of OX40 agonist ivuxolimab in advanced cancers. Produced via immunoSEQ multiplex PCR; TCRdb's table is partial and in-frame only. The profile covers tens of thousands of clones, with around 90% appearing a single time and roughly 9% taken by the ten largest. The sequences come from CD4+ or CD8+ T cells sorted from blood, collected in a trial of the OX40 agonist ivuxolimab. The source of these receptors is an adult with an advanced solid tumor such as melanoma, head and neck, liver or kidney cancer. Each CDR3 is given without its conserved first and last residue.

V: TRBV19; J: TRBJ1-1; CDR3: ASTPRVNTEAF
V: TRBV7-2; J: TRBJ1-2; CDR3: ASSLIEGRDGYT
V: TRBV6-6; J: TRBJ1-2; CDR3: ASNPQGKYGYT
V: TRBV5-1; J: TRBJ1-1; CDR3: ASRATTTNTEAF
V: TRBV6-4; J: TRBJ2-5; CDR3: ASSVRTAETQY
V: TRBV6-6; J: TRBJ1-5; CDR3: ASREAGTIGNQPQH
V: TRBV7-2; J: TRBJ1-4; CDR3: ASSLGGQGGEKLF
V: TRBV9; J: TRBJ1-2; CDR3: ASSLGDGYT
V: TRBV30; J: TRBJ1-3; CDR3: AWSAGRFSGNTIY
V: TRBV5-5; J: TRBJ1-2; CDR3: ASSDTGTGYLGYT
V: TRBV6-5; J: TRBJ2-3; CDR3: ASSPVQGGTDTQY
V: TRBV4-1; J: TRBJ2-7; CDR3: ASSRGGGHLTPEQY
V: TRBV5-1; J: TRBJ2-3; CDR3: ASKRREDTDTQY
V: TRBV27; J: TRBJ2-3; CDR3: ASSLGRLAGADTQY
V: TRBV6-5; J: TRBJ2-1; CDR3: ASSYSGVAGHEQF
V: TRBV2; J: TRBJ2-2; CDR3: ASTTQGGNGELF
V: TRBV7-2; J: TRBJ2-7; CDR3: ASSSRGLFEQY
V: TRBV29-1; J: TRBJ1-2; CDR3: SVEDSVGANYGYT
V: TRBV28; J: TRBJ1-5; CDR3: ASSRDGSNQPQH
V: TRBV18; J: TRBJ1-5; CDR3: ASSPGLSNQPQH
V: TRBV10-1; J: TRBJ1-1; CDR3: ASSEIDRPTEAF
V: TRBV7-9; J: TRBJ1-1; CDR3: ASSFVLSTEAF
V: TRBV25-1; J: TRBJ1-6; CDR3: ASSFGVGDSPLH
V: TRBV7-2; J: TRBJ1-4; CDR3: ASSLDGATNEKLF
V: TRBV19; J: TRBJ2-7; CDR3: ASNQRATEYEQY
V: TRBV6-6; J: TRBJ1-5; CDR3: ASVRTGRGEQPQH
V: TRBV21-1; J: TRBJ2-7; CDR3: ASSKGLAARSYEQY